A single sample gave rise to the 15 T cell receptor beta chains below, sequenced in a study of T cell repertoires in cytomegalovirus infection. MiXCR was run by TCRdb on the reads, yielding one entry per CDR3 protein. The sample consists of about 920,000 distinct CDR3 sequences, around 30% of them appearing once. No antigen has been identified for these receptors. The material sequenced was cultured CD8+ T cells from PBMCs, taken from culture after CMV antigen stimulation. These receptors all come from a human donor in good health (CMV status not recorded). Some clones in this sample may be carry-over from other donors' samples.

The J gene is TRBJ2-7, the V gene TRBV5-4; 10 nucleotides match TRBD2. V dropped 4 bases and J dropped 1; count of bases not matched to a gene: 8. CDR3 size: 16 residues. Germline CDR1 SGHNT, CDR2 YYREEE (reference sequence). The CDR3 DNA is TGTGCCAGCAGCCCTGTAGGACTAGCGGAGTCCTACGAGCAGTACTTC. As protein: CASSPVGLAESYEQYF.

This rearrangement joins TRBV7-8 to TRBJ1-2; D unclear. The length of the CDR3 is 13 residues. The germline gives CDR1 SGHVS, CDR2 FQNEAQ. The V gene lost 2 bases and the J gene lost 6 bases, with 10 bases spanning the gap. CDR3 sequence (DNA): TGTGCCAGCAGCTTAAGGTGGGAGAATGGCTACACCTTC. Its protein is CASSLRWENGYTF. Full variable domain (rest looked up from reference TRBV7-8 and TRBJ1-2): GAGVSQSPRYKVAKRGQDVALRCDPISGHVSLFWYQQALGQGPEFLTYFQNEAQLDKSGLPSDRFFAERPEGSVSTLKIQRTQQEDSAVYLCASSLRWENGYTFGSGTRLTVV.

This clonotype was seen a handful of times. The chain recombines TRBV6-5 with TRBJ1-3; TRBD1 might be the D (6 bases). This CDR3 spans 18 amino acids. Germline values: CDR1 MNHEY, CDR2 SVGAGI. V lost 2 bases and J lost 3, with 20 bases in between. CDR3 sequence (DNA): TGTGCCAGCAGTTACCTGTCTACCACAGGGAGCCATGGAAACACCATATATTTT. Protein product: CASSYLSTTGSHGNTIYF.

The V gene is TRBV6-8, the J gene TRBJ1-5; unclear D gene. CDR1 and CDR2 (germline): MNHGY, SAAAGT. V was shortened by 6 bases and J by 0 bases, with 12 bases between the two germline ends. The CDR3 loop spans 15 amino acids. CDR3 coding DNA: TGTGCCAGCAGGTCCTTTGACGTTAGCAATCAGCCCCAGCATTTT. This codes for CASRSFDVSNQPQHF.

Ten or more counts support this clonotype. The gene calls are TRBV7-8 and TRBJ2-1; tentative D call: TRBD2 (6 bases). Deletions cut 6 bases from V and 4 bases from J, with 10 bases between. Germline CDR1 reads SGHVS; CDR2 reads FQNEAQ. This CDR3 contains 13 residues. This CDR3 reads CASRAGFYNEQFF. In DNA, the CDR3 is TGTGCCAGCAGGGCGGGGTTTTACAATGAGCAGTTCTTC.

This clonotype was seen ten or more times. The chain uses TRBV7-2 and TRBJ1-1; unclear D gene. Germline V gives CDR1 SGHTA, CDR2 FQGNSA. V was pared by 1 base and J by 3 bases, with 9 bases between. CDR3 size: 14 residues. This CDR3 is CASSLGVVDTEAFF. The CDR3 nucleotides read TGTGCCAGCAGCTTAGGGGTTGTGGACACTGAAGCTTTCTTT.

The V gene is TRBV28, the J gene TRBJ2-1; D call uncertain. In germline, CDR1 is MDHEN, CDR2 SYDVKM. V gave up 5 bases and J gave up 2 bases, with 22 bases separating them. The CDR3 is made up of 18 amino acids. The CDR3 bases are TGTGCCAGCAGTCTGGACCCGGCCAACAGAGTCCCCTACAATGAGCAGTTCTTC. Protein sequence: CASSLDPANRVPYNEQFF.

In this sample, this clonotype turned up a few times. The chain employs TRBV6-6 and TRBJ1-6; 7 bases match TRBD1. The germline V gene has CDR1 MNHNY and CDR2 SVGAGI (reference sequence). Trimming removed 6 bases from V and 7 bases from J; junction bases left unmatched: 15. The length of the CDR3 is 17 residues. CDR3 residues: CASSRETGPRENSPLHF. CDR3 nucleotide sequence: TGTGCCAGCAGCCGCGAGACAGGGCCTCGGGAGAATTCACCCCTCCACTTT.

The chain recombines TRBV4-1 with TRBJ2-6; D is unclear. The CDR3 has 15 residues. The ends were cut back, 0 bases at V and 1 base at J, with 4 bases in the middle. Germline CDR1 is MGHRA and CDR2 is YSYEKL. The CDR3 DNA reads as TGCGCCAGCAGCCAAGATGTATCTGGGGCCAACGTCCTGACTTTC. Its protein is CASSQDVSGANVLTF.

The chain employs TRBV7-6 and TRBJ1-6; D is uncertain. The CDR3 extends over 15 amino acids. CDR1 is SGHVS and CDR2 is FNYEAQ in the germline V gene. V lost 9 bases and J 0 bases, leaving 12 bases between the germline ends. In nucleotides, the CDR3 is TGTGCCAGTACTGCCTCAAGCTCCTATAATTCACCCCTCCACTTT. Protein product: CASTASSSYNSPLHF. Full variable domain (outside the CDR3, taken from reference TRBV7-6 and TRBJ1-6): GAGVSQSPRYKVTKRGQDVALRCDPISGHVSLYWYRQALGQGPEFLTYFNYEAQQDKSGLPNDRFSAERPEGSISTLTIQRTEQRDSAMYRCASTASSSYNSPLHFGNGTRLTVT.

This clonotype was found a few times. The chain combines TRBV27 with TRBJ2-3, with D tentatively TRBD1 (6 bases). The V gene lost 5 bases and the J gene lost 0 bases, with 21 bases spanning the gap. CDR1 is MNHEY, CDR2 SMNVEV, per germline (reference sequence). CDR3 length: 18 amino acids. The CDR3 spells CASSLHPTGEISTDTQYF. The DNA for the CDR3 is TGTGCCAGCAGTCTCCATCCGACAGGAGAGATTAGCACAGATACGCAGTATTTT.

The chain uses TRBV6-5 and TRBJ2-7, with 13 positions matching TRBD2. CDR3 length equals 16 residues. V shed 4 bases and J 2 bases; nucleotides not matched to a gene: 5. CDR1 is MNHEY and CDR2 is SVGAGI in the germline V gene. CDR3 protein: CASSSGLAGAAYEQYF. Here the CDR3 DNA reads TGTGCCAGCAGTTCTGGACTAGCGGGAGCTGCCTACGAGCAGTACTTC.

This clonotype has more than one count but fewer than ten. The chain employs TRBV5-8 and TRBJ2-1; D possibly matches TRBD1 or TRBD2 (5 bases each). The germline CDR1 and CDR2 sequences are SGHTS and YDEGEE. Trimming stripped 0 bases from V and 8 bases from J, with 15 bases between. This CDR3 is 15 amino acids long. The CDR3 DNA follows: TGTGCCAGCAGCTTGGAGGGACGCCTGTGGGATGAGCAGTTCTTC. This codes for CASSLEGRLWDEQFF.

As to this clonotype: An end of the junction differs from the germline gene, which may be a read error. The chain employs TRBV7-6 and TRBJ2-3; tentative D call: TRBD1 (5 bases). The CDR3 has 12 amino acids. CDR1 is SGHVS, CDR2 FNYEAQ, per germline. CDR3 in DNA: TGTGCCAGCAGCTTAGAAGTACGAGAGGACACTTTT. This translates into CASSLEVREDTF.

In this sample, this clonotype turned up a few times. This chain links TRBV9 with TRBJ2-1, with 11 bases fitting TRBD1. The CDR3 is 13 residues long. The V gene's germline CDR1 is SGDLS and CDR2 YYNGEE. Trimming at V came to 9 bases and at J to 9 bases, leaving 8 bases not matched to a gene. The CDR3 region has the DNA TGTGCCACCGGGACAGGGGGGACTGGTGAGCAGTTCTTC. Translated: CATGTGGTGEQFF.